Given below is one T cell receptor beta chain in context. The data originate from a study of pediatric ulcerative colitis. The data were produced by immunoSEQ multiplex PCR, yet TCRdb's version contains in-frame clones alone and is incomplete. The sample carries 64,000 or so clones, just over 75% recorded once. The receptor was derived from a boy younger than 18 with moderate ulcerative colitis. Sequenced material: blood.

CDR3 sequence reads: CASSYSIRSPDTQYF. The CDR3 coding sequence is TGTGCCAGCAGTTACTCGATTCGAAGTCCAGATACGCAGTATTTT. This chain connects TRBV6-5 to TRBJ2-3; no clear D. CDR1 is MNHEY and CDR2 is SVGAGI in the germline V gene. The CDR3 contains 15 residues. The germline V and J ends were trimmed by 0 bases and 4 bases, with 11 bases remaining between them.